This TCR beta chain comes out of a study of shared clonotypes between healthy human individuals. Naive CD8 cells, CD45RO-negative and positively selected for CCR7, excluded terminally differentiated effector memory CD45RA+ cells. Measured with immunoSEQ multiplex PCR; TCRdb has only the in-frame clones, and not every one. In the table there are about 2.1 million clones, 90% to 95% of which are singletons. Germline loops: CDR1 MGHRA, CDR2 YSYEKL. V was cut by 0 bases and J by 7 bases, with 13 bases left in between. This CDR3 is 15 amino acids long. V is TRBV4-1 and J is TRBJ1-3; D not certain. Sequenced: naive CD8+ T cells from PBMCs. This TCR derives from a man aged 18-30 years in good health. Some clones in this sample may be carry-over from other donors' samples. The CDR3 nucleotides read TGCGCCAGCAGCCAAGATAAGAACAGCGGGAACACCATATATTTT. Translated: CASSQDKNSGNTIYF.